This T cell receptor (beta chain) is from a study of T-cell reconstitution after alpha-beta-depleted transplantation in children (dated by TCRdb to 2016 to 2018). Looking at the study overall: T-cell immune reconstitution after TCRalphabeta/CD19-depleted allogeneic hematopoietic cell transplantation in children was quantitatively tracked in the study by means of TCR repertoire profiling. General conclusions and limits of the study: Over the following months the frequencies of hyperexpanded clones went down, and after one year T-cell counts and TCRbeta diversity were mostly credited to newly produced T cells. The apparently early alphabetaT-cell count recovery about two months after transplant was reportedly dependent on only several hundred rapidly expanded clones derived from non-depleted graft cells. In some patients, high TCRbeta diversity at day 60 was attributed to recipient T cells and intrathymic progenitors that had survived conditioning.

The library relied on PCR. The sequencing machine was an Illumina HiSeq 2500. To normalize quantification of the TCRbeta repertoire, the TCR libraries were built with molecular barcoding that relied on unique molecular identifiers. TCRdb applied fastp at Q25 and MiXCR to the public reads, then kept only in-frame beta chains. Every distinct CDR3 protein forms one entry, paired with its most common genes and DNA. In this sample the table shows roughly 120,000 distinct CDR3 sequences, 23% of which occur a single time. The ten largest clones add up to about 10% of the sample. This clonotype was seen ten or more times. Its antigen is not yet known. Per-base qualities were not stored, and no clone one base away is much larger. The sample's treatment or condition label, decoded: allogeneic hematopoietic cell transplantation with graft depleted of TCRalphabeta T cells and CD19 B cells. TCRalphabeta/CD19-depleted allogeneic hematopoietic cell grafts were given to the transplant recipients, all of whom were children.

Germline trimming amounts to 0 bases on V and 4 bases on J, with 6 as the count of junction bases outside the gene matches. The CDR3 measures 15 amino acids from cysteine to phenylalanine. Just the 45-base CDR3 DNA is kept, in frame starting at base 1. The germline V gene yields SQVTM for CDR1 and ANQGSEA for CDR2. The sequence is built from TRBV29-1 and TRBJ1-2, with 9 junctional bases fitting TRBD1. Sequencing used PBMCs, mostly from graft donor cells, obtained 180 days after TCRalphabeta/CD19-depleted stem cell transplant. The source of this sequence is a male patient aged 2-15 years who had a stem cell transplant for chronic granulomatous disease, so the T cells may come from the graft donor. Here the CDR3 is given as CSVEDWGQGGYGYTF. The nucleotide sequence reads as follows: TGCAGCGTTGAAGATTGGGGACAGGGAGGCTATGGCTACACCTTC.